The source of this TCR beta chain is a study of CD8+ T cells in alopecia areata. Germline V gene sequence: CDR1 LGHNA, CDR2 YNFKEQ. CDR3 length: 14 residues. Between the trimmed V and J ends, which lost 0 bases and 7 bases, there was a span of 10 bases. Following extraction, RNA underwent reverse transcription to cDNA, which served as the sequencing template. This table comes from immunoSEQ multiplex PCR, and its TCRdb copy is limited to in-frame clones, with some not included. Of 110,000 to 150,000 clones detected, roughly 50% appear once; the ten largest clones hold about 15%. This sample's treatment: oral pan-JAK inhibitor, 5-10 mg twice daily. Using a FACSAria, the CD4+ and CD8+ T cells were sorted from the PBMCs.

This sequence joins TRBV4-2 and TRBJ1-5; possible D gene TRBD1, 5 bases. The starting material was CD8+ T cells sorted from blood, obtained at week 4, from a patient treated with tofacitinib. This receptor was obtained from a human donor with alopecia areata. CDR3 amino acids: CASSQDLGDQPQHF. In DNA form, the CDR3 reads TGTGCCAGCAGCCAAGATCTGGGGGACCAGCCCCAGCATTTT.